The rows below give T cell receptor beta chains drawn from one sample of a study of cytomegalovirus exposure and HLA in healthy donors. Only in-frame clones appear in the TCRdb table, and some are missing; sequencing was by immunoSEQ multiplex PCR. The sample yields 150,000 to 200,000 clones, 84% seen once. Sequencing was performed on PBMCs. The source is a man aged 18 to 35 in good health and CMV-seropositive. Both conserved end residues are part of each CDR3. D genes are given only for firm matches. Expanded clones get a size class; other rows say once, few or many, or leave the size out.

d_gene	len	abundance	j_gene	v_gene	CDR3aa	CDR3nt
TRBD1	16	NA	TRBJ2-7	TRBV4-1	CASSQVRDSGGYEQYF	TGCGCCAGCAGCCAAGTCAGGGACAGTGGAGGCTACGAGCAGTACTTC
TRBD1	12	NA	TRBJ2-1	TRBV15	CATGGQVNEQFF	TGTGCCACCGGGGGACAGGTCAATGAGCAGTTCTTC
TRBD1	13	NA	TRBJ2-3	TRBV4-1	CASSQPRGQVQYF	TGCGCCAGCAGCCAACCCAGGGGGCAGGTGCAGTATTTT
NA	12	NA	TRBJ1-1	TRBV15	CATSRDYVGAFF	TGTGCCACCAGCAGAGATTATGTCGGAGCTTTCTTT
NA	12	NA	TRBJ2-7	TRBV6-5	CASNHRDREQYF	TGTGCCAGCAATCACCGTGATCGGGAGCAGTACTTC
TRBD1	16	NA	TRBJ2-5	TRBV5-4	CASSPGLGQGKETQYF	TGTGCCAGCAGCCCGGGTTTGGGACAGGGTAAAGAGACCCAGTACTTC
TRBD1	16	once	TRBJ2-5	TRBV6-6	CASSTDRGRYQETQYF	TGTGCCAGCAGTACGGACAGGGGTAGATACCAAGAGACCCAGTACTTC
NA	13	NA	TRBJ2-3	TRBV5-1	CASSLGTPDTQYF	TGCGCCAGCAGCTTGGGGACTCCAGATACGCAGTATTTT
TRBD2	15	NA	TRBJ2-5	TRBV9	CASSVGTSGGETQYF	TGTGCCAGCAGCGTAGGTACTAGCGGTGGAGAGACCCAGTACTTC
NA	21	NA	TRBJ2-3	TRBV6-1	CASSERGRRGGLLFHTDTQYF	TGTGCCAGCAGTGAAAGGGGAAGAAGGGGGGGACTACTCTTCCACACAGATACGCAGTATTTT
NA	14	NA	TRBJ2-1	TRBV4-1	CASSQDRGRNEQFF	TGCGCCAGCAGCCAAGATAGGGGCCGTAATGAGCAGTTCTTC
TRBD2	17	once	TRBJ2-1	TRBV12-5	CASGLALAGSPYNEQFF	TGTGCTAGTGGCCTTGCCTTAGCGGGGTCCCCCTACAATGAGCAGTTCTTC
TRBD1	13	many	TRBJ1-2	TRBV19	CASSIDGTDGYTF	TGTGCCAGTAGTATAGATGGGACAGATGGCTACACCTTC
TRBD2	18	NA	TRBJ2-7	TRBV30	CAFSGSLLLTFSSYEQYF	TGTGCCTTTAGCGGGTCCCTTCTCCTTACATTTAGCTCCTACGAGCAGTACTTC
TRBD2	15	NA	TRBJ2-1	TRBV19	CASSSPAGRGREQFF	TGTGCCAGTAGTTCGCCGGCGGGGAGGGGACGGGAGCAGTTCTTC
TRBD2	17	NA	TRBJ2-3	TRBV9	CASSVGGGRRSTDTQYF	TGTGCCAGCAGCGTAGGGGGCGGGAGGCGAAGCACAGATACGCAGTATTTT
TRBD1	14	once	TRBJ2-1	TRBV29-1	CSGQDRGGYNEQFF	TGCAGCGGACAAGACAGGGGCGGGTACAATGAGCAGTTCTTC
TRBD2	18	NA	TRBJ2-2	TRBV11-2	CASSLVAGGHVMSGELFF	TGTGCCAGCAGCTTAGTAGCGGGAGGGCACGTTATGTCCGGGGAGCTGTTTTTT
NA	15	NA	TRBJ2-7	TRBV11-2	CASSVEGQTSYEQYF	TGTGCCAGCAGCGTGGAGGGACAGACTTCCTACGAGCAGTACTTC
TRBD1	15	NA	TRBJ1-2	TRBV9	CASRTGTGPTYGYTF	TGTGCCAGCAGGACCGGGACAGGTCCAACATATGGCTACACCTTC
NA	14	NA	TRBJ1-2	TRBV5-6	CASSFIQGFYGYTF	TGTGCCAGCAGCTTCATACAGGGTTTCTATGGCTACACCTTC
TRBD2	17	NA	TRBJ2-3	TRBV9	CASSGREAGGLTDTQYF	TGTGCCAGCAGCGGACGGGAGGCGGGAGGGCTGACAGATACGCAGTATTTT
TRBD2	14	once	TRBJ2-1	TRBV7-3	CASSGTTPADEQFF	TGTGCCAGCAGCGGGACTACACCTGCCGATGAGCAGTTCTTC
TRBD1	14	NA	TRBJ2-1	TRBV10-3	CAISVDRSNNEQFF	TGTGCCATCAGTGTGGACAGGAGTAACAATGAGCAGTTCTTC
NA	14	NA	TRBJ2-2	TRBV5-5	CASSLTLNTGELFF	TGTGCCAGCAGCTTGACTTTGAACACCGGGGAGCTGTTTTTT
NA	15	NA	TRBJ1-1	TRBV9	CASSALGGANTEAFF	TGTGCCAGCAGCGCCTTGGGTGGGGCGAACACTGAAGCTTTCTTT